The present TCR beta chain was sequenced within a study of molecular identifiers for immune sequencing clone quantification (dated by TCRdb to the late 2010s). Context from the whole study: For a replicate experiment, the RNA from either about 20,000 or 100,000 naive CD8 T cells was divided into five aliquots, and four of those aliquots went on to sequencing. This methods study benchmarked molecular-identifier clustering-based TCR repertoire sequencing (MIDCIRS) and TCR RNA copy counting, using CD8 T cells to do so.

Libraries of naive CD8 T cells were generated from about 20,000 to 1,000,000 sorted cells, with 10%, 30% or 50% of the purified RNA used. Naive CD8 T cells, defined as CD8+CD4-CCR7+CD45RA+, were FACS-sorted into RLT Plus buffer on a BD FACSAria II. To test detection sensitivity, Jurkat RNA equivalent to more than 8 TCR copies was spiked into samples of about 19,000-1,100,000 naive CD8 T cells. Enrichment of CD8 T cells was performed with RosetteSep CD8+ T Cell Enrichment Cocktail and Ficoll-Paque, after which ACK red cell lysis was carried out. Receptor amplification or capture employed PCR. Instrument used: Illumina HiSeq 4000. Bulk TCR libraries were made following a previously described method, with the TCR primers given in Table S5. The Qiagen AllPrep DNA/RNA kit was used to purify total RNA. Reads from multiple sequencing runs of the same library were pooled before analysis. Concerning the study's data processing: Reads were retained only if an exact TCR constant sequence was present, and the retained reads were trimmed to 150 nt and grouped according to their 12-nt molecular barcodes. Within each barcode group, reads were sub-clustered at a 15% Levenshtein threshold, and quality-weighted consensus sequences were built per RNA molecule. Non-functional sequences were discarded, and so were lower-count sequences lying one edit away from another sequence. Based on a fit of two negative binomial distributions, barcode sub-clusters having less than 20% of the maximum read count were discarded. TCRdb passed the public sequencing reads through fastp at Q25 and MiXCR, retaining productive beta sequences. Merged by CDR3 protein, the rows form single entries marked with the most common genes and DNA. Here the V and J calls rest on TCRdb's processing, not on the authors' analysis. The sample table lists about 68,000 distinct CDR3 sequences, around 18% of them with a count of one. The ten largest clones capture over 1.3% of the sample.

Results and caveats for the whole study, not just this receptor: Highly expanded clone sizes could be underestimated if identical TCR molecules share a barcode. Without barcode sub-clustering, chimeric consensus sequences inflated TCR diversity; chimeras reached as high as 47%. Clones above 20 RNA copies held over 98% of molecules in CMV-specific effector cells but under 1% in naive cells. Even against a background of 750,000 to 1,000,000 naive CD8 T cells, spiked-in Jurkat TCR RNA amounting to a single cell's worth was reported to be detectable. Modeling indicated approximately 3.2 TCR RNA copies recovered per cell, compared with about 9.4 by digital PCR, which implies a capture efficiency of about 31%. Spiked-in Jurkat TCR RNA (roughly 10 copies' worth), which is not part of the donor repertoire, was contained in the naive libraries.

The germline V gene (reference sequence) specifies LNHDA as CDR1 and SQIVND as CDR2. Here V drops 5 bases and J drops 0 bases, and the junction holds 10 bases not matched to any gene. The CDR3 numbers 19 residues from cysteine through phenylalanine. Here the CDR3 DNA is all that survives: 57 bases in frame from base 1. This clonotype was observed many times. Its binding antigen is unknown. No much larger clonotype is one base removed from it; base qualities were not supplied. This receptor chain uses TRBV19 and TRBJ2-4, with TRBD2 matching 13 junction bases. The source of this sequence is a human donor in good health. Some libraries in this study had Jurkat cell RNA spiked in. Sequencing was carried out using naive CD8+ T cells from blood, with Jurkat cell RNA spiked in. Explained via the paper, the cell subset or site label denotes: FACS-sorted CD8+CD4-CCR7+CD45RA+ naive T cells. In nucleotides, the sequence is TGTGCCAGTAGTTCCACGGGACTAGCGGGATCGTTAGCCAAAAACATTCAGTACTTC. Its protein reads: CASSSTGLAGSLAKNIQYF. Supplemented by the reference TRBV19 and TRBJ2-4 proteins around the CDR3, the complete variable domain is DGGITQSPKYLFRKEGQNVTLSCEQNLNHDAMYWYRQDPGQGLRLIYYSQIVNDFQKGDIAEGYSVSREKKESFPLTVTSAQKNPTAFYLCASSSTGLAGSLAKNIQYFGAGTRLSVL.